This TCR beta chain was observed in a study of human thymus T cells. General study points: Related research has reported that thymic repertoires overlap highly among unrelated individuals. It looked as if thymic and blood repertoires used V and J genes in a biased way.

Sequencing was performed with immunoSEQ multiplex PCR; in TCRdb, only in-frame clones are kept and a portion is missing. The sample has 100,000 to 150,000 clones; over 85% are singletons. With regard to this clone: Its specificity is unknown.

The V end lost 1 base, the J end lost 8 bases, and 12 bases lay between the germline ends. CDR3 length: 15 residues. Germline values: CDR1 SGHTA, CDR2 FQGNSA. Thymic tissue was derived from resections collected during corrective heart surgery. Donation came from healthy Finnish infants having corrective surgery for congenital heart defects. Sequencing was performed on thymus tissue. This clonotype was sampled from a boy under three years old with a congenital heart defect but otherwise immunologically healthy. The V gene is TRBV7-2, the J gene TRBJ1-6; TRBD1 is a possible D gene (6 bases). CDR3 sequence: CASSLGQGMHSPLHF. The CDR3 DNA is TGTGCCAGCAGCTTAGGCCAGGGGATGCATTCACCCCTCCACTTT.